This TCR beta chain was retrieved from a study of blood T cell repertoires in COVID-19. CDR1 is ENHRY and CDR2 is SYGVKD in the germline V gene. V was shortened by 5 bases and J by 4 bases, with 8 bases between the two germline ends. There are 13 residues in the CDR3. This clone was detected ten times or more. As handled by the study authors: Reference gene primer amplification yielded estimated nucleated cell counts. Data came from immunoSEQ multiplex PCR; TCRdb stores just in-frame clones and leaves some out. D and trimming were read from the DNA, whereas the V and J calls and clone size are those reported in that table. The sample holds fewer than 250,000 clones, around 83% seen once.

This clonotype originated in a woman between 45 and 65 years old with acute or convalescent COVID-19. The rearrangement joins TRBV10-3 to TRBJ2-2; D unresolved. Material for sequencing was peripheral blood. The CDR3 loop reads CAISLLGTGELFF. Written as DNA, the CDR3 is TGTGCCATCAGTCTACTTGGCACCGGGGAGCTGTTTTTT.